This TCR beta chain was sequenced for a study of shared clonotypes between healthy human individuals. Each subset's genomic DNA was split evenly across several immunoSEQ plates. When replicate PCRs were run on unsorted PBMC, they used roughly 280 ng DNA, tens of thousands of T cell genomes. Method: immunoSEQ multiplex PCR; TCRdb's copy keeps in-frame clones and lacks some. The sample shows 500,000 to 650,000 clones, around 80% of them seen only once. Participating donors were healthy, HIV-negative adults free of recent acute infections or vaccinations. Samples left unsorted employed tens of millions of PBMCs for genomic DNA. This TCR was recovered from a woman in her 40s in good health. Some clones in this sample may be carry-over from other donors' samples. Specimen: PBMCs.

The CDR3, as DNA: TGTGCCAGCAGTCCCGATGGTCGGCGGGGCGCTGAAGCTTTCTTT. Its translation: CASSPDGRRGAEAFF. The chain is built from TRBV6-5 and TRBJ1-1; TRBD1 is a possible D gene (5 bases). Trimming removed 5 bases from V and 6 bases from J, with 19 bases in between. The germline gives CDR1 MNHEY, CDR2 SVGAGI. CDR3 size: 15 residues.